What follows is one T cell receptor (beta chain) and its context. The treatment here: 15 to 20 received Ad26.COV2.S at low or high dose, single or two shots; five or six received placebo; per-sample allocation not given. At day 63 after the first vaccine or placebo injection, samples were drawn. Participants' vaccine, an Ad26 vector, delivered Wuhan-strain SARS-CoV-2 spike. Produced via immunoSEQ multiplex PCR; TCRdb's table is partial and in-frame only. The sample consists of about 350,000 clones, around 90% of them appearing once. The sample comes from a study of Ad26.COV2.S vaccination and SARS-CoV-2 variants. As for the study in general: Donor was in the COV1001 Ad26.COV2.S trial arm.

Trimming took 5 bases from V and 2 from J, leaving 16 bases between them. The CDR3 is 16 residues long. Germline V gene lookup returns CDR1 SEHNR and CDR2 FQNEAQ (reference sequence). The sequence was collected from a person aged 18-60 years who received the Ad26.COV2.S COVID-19 vaccine or a placebo. The rearrangement links TRBV7-9 to TRBJ1-5, with D perhaps TRBD1 (5 bases). Here the sequenced sample was peripheral blood, taken in a trial of Ad26.COV2.S vaccine versus placebo. The CDR3 DNA sequence: TGTGCCAGCAGCCACTCCGGGACCCTAGGCAATCAGCCCCAGCATTTT. Translation gives CASSHSGTLGNQPQHF.